This TCR beta chain was identified in a study of blood T cell repertoires in COVID-19 (dated by TCRdb to the early 2020s). Notes on the research overall: Samples covering the acute and convalescent phases of COVID-19 were provided by collaborators in the United States, Italy and Spain. The prospective study material was composed of cDNA or gDNA derived from T cells, B-cell-depleted T cells, or PBMCs. Deeply sampled blood TCRbeta repertoires from subjects exposed to, actively infected with, or recovered from COVID-19 were included in the dataset. The repertoires were released in a freely available public database intended as a resource for research on the immune response to SARS-CoV-2. Samples were obtained from the ongoing ImmuneRACE study (first 160 participants) and from over 1,000 subjects provided by 6 global collaborators. A de-identified subject ID, COVID-19 status, age in years and sex were almost always included in the sample metadata. Where available, HLA class I and class II types were taken from metadata supplied by the sample provider and were not determined by assay-based typing. Broader findings and caveats from the paper: The amount of clinical and demographic metadata varied by source and participant and was provided uncurated.

In the case of this clone: Its antigen specificity is not known. Base-call qualities are not available, and no considerably larger clone is one nucleotide away.

The CDR3 goes from the cysteine to the phenylalanine over 14 residues. Just CDR3 DNA is preserved here, 42 bases in frame from base 1. Trimming removed 4 bases from V and 6 bases from J, leaving 15 bases between the germline ends. The germline V gene (reference sequence) yields LNHDA for CDR1 and SQIVND for CDR2. Collaborating institutions collected whole blood in K2EDTA tubes following their own protocols. For TCRbeta analysis, collaborator samples were shipped as frozen whole blood, as isolated PBMCs, or as DNA extracted from either sample type. TCRbeta CDR3 regions were amplified from genomic DNA by means of the immunoSEQ Assay, a bias-controlled multiplex PCR. The study's own analysis went as follows. The number of nucleated cells in each sample was estimated by amplification of reference gene primers within the assay. To quantify the absolute abundance of each unique TCRbeta CDR3 rearrangement, sequence reads were collapsed and filtered. For each sample, productive Simpson clonality was calculated as the square root of Simpson's diversity index over productive rearrangements. What TCRdb holds here is the immuneACCESS table cut down to in-frame rearrangements. Part of the clones is not present; checked against another copy, under half of the missing clones reflect an unresolved V gene, and the others are unexplained. V, J and clone size are taken as reported in that table, and D and trimming were inferred from the DNA itself. The sample profile shows tens of thousands of clones; 82% of them were found once. The top ten constitute about 30% of the sample.

The V gene is TRBV19 and the J gene is TRBJ2-5; the D gene is perhaps TRBD2, from 6 matching bases. This TCR was sampled from a human donor in a cohort sampled during active COVID-19. The sequenced material came from peripheral blood. The CDR3 protein: CASSTDPGVKTQYF. At the DNA level, the sequence is TGTGCCAGTAGTACAGACCCGGGGGTAAAGACCCAGTACTTC.